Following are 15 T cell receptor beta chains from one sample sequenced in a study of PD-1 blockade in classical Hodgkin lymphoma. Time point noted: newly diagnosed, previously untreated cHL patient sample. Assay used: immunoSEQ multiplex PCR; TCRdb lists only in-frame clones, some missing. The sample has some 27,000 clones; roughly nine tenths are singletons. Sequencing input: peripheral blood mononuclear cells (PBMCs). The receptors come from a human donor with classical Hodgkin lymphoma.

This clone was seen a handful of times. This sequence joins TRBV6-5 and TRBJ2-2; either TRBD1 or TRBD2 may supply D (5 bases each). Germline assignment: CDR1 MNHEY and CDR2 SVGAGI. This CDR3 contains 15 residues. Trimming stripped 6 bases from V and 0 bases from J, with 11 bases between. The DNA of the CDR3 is TGTGCCAGCAGGTCCGGGACGGCGAACACCGGGGAGCTGTTTTTT. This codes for CASRSGTANTGELFF.

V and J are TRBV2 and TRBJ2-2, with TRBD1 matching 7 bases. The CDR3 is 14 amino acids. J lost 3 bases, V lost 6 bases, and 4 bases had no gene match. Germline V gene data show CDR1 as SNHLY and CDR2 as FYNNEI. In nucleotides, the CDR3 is TGTGCCAGCAGGGGGGACAGCTACACCGGGGAGCTGTTTTTT. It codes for CASRGDSYTGELFF.

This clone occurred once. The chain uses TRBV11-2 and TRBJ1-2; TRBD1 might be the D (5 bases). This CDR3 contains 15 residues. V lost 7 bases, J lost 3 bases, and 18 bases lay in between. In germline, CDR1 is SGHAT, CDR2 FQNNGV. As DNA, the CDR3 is TGTGCCAGCACCCAATTCGTCCGGGGCGACTATGGCTACACCTTC. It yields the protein CASTQFVRGDYGYTF.

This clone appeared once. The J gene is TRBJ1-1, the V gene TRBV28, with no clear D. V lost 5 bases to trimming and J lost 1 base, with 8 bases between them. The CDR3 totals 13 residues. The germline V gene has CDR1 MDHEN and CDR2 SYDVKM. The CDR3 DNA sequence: TGTGCCAGCAGTGTTGGAGGGAACACTGAAGCTTTCTTT. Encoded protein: CASSVGGNTEAFF.

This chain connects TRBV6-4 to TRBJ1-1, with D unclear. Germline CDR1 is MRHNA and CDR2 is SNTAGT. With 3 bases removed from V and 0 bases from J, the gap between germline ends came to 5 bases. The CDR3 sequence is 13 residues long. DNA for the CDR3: TGTGCCAGCAGTGAGGGAATGAACACTGAAGCTTTCTTT. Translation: CASSEGMNTEAFF.

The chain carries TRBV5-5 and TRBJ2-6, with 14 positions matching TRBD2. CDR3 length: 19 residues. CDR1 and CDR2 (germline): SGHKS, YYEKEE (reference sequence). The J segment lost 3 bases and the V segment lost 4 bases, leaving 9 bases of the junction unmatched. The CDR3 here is CASSQRLAGGSFGANVLTF. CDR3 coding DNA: TGTGCCAGCAGCCAAAGACTAGCGGGAGGGTCTTTTGGGGCCAACGTCCTGACTTTC. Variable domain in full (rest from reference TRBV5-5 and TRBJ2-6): DAGVTQSPTHLIKTRGQQVTLRCSPISGHKSVSWYQQVLGQGPQFIFQYYEKEERGRGNFPDRFSARQFPNYSSELNVNALLLGDSALYLCASSQRLAGGSFGANVLTFGAGSRLTVL.

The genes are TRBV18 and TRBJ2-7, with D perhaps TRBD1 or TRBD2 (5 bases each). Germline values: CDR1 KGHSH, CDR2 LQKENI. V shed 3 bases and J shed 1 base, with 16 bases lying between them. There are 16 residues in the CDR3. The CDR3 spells CASSPGLQWGSYEQYF. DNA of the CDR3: TGTGCCAGCTCACCTGGCTTGCAGTGGGGGTCCTACGAGCAGTACTTC.

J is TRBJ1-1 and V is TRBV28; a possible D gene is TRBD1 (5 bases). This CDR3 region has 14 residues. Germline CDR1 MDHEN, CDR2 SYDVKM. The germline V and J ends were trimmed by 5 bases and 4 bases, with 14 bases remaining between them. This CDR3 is CASSPGDLFTEAFF. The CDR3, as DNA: TGTGCCAGCAGTCCGGGGGACTTGTTCACTGAAGCTTTCTTT.

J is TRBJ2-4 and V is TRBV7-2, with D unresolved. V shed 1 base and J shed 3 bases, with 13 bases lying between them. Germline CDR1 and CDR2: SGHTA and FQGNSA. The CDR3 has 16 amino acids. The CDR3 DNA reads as TGTGCCAGCAGCTTAGAATTTGTGACCTTCAAAAACATTCAGTACTTC. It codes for CASSLEFVTFKNIQYF.

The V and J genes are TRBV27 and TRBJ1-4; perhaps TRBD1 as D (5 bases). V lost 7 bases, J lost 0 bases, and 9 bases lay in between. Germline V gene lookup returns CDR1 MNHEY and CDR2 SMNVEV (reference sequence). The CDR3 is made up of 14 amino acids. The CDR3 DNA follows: TGTGCCAGCATGTTGACAGCAACTAATGAAAAACTGTTTTTT. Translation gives CASMLTATNEKLFF.

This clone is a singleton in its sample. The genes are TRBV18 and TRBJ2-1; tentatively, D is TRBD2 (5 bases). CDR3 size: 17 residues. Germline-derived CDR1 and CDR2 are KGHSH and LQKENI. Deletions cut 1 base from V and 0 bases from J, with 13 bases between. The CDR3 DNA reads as TGTGCCAGCTCACCACGGCTAGCTGGTAGCTCCTACAATGAGCAGTTCTTC. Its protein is CASSPRLAGSSYNEQFF.

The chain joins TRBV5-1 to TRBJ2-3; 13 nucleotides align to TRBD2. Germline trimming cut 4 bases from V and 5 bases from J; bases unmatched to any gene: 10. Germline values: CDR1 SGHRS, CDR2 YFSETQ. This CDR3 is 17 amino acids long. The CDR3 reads CASSPLLLAGGRDTQYF. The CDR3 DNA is TGCGCCAGCAGCCCCCTTTTACTAGCGGGAGGGCGAGATACGCAGTATTTT.

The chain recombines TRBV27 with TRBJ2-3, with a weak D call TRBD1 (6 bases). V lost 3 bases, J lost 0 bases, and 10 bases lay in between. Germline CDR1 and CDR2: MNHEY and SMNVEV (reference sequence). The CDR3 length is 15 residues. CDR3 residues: CASSFQGMSTDTQYF. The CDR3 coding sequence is TGTGCCAGCAGTTTTCAGGGGATGAGCACAGATACGCAGTATTTT.

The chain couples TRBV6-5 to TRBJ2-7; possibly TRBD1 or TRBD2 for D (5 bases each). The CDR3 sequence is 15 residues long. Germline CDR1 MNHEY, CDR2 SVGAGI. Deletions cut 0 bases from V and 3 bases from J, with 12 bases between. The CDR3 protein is CASSYSRWGNYEQYF. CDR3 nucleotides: TGTGCCAGCAGTTACTCCCGTTGGGGGAACTACGAGCAGTACTTC.

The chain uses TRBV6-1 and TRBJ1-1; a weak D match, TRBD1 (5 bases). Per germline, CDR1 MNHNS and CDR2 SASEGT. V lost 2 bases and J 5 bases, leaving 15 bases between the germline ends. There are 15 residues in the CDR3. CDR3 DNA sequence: TGTGCCAGCAGTGAACGCCCCCGGGGGTCAACTGAAGCTTTCTTT. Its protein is CASSERPRGSTEAFF.